These 14 T cell receptor beta chains were sequenced from one sample in a study of STAT5B mutations in CD4+ large granular lymphocyte leukemia. Libraries were prepared by immunoSEQ multiplex PCR; TCRdb keeps only in-frame clonotypes and omits some of them. The top ten clones hold roughly 80% of a sample with 4,000 to 6,000 clones, around 88% of them seen once. Material: PBMCs. The receptors originated from a middle-aged man with CD4+ T-cell large granular lymphocyte leukemia.

The chain has TRBV5-1 and TRBJ1-1, with D possibly matching TRBD1 (6 bases). Between the trimmed V and J ends, which lost 4 bases and 1 base, there was a span of 11 bases. In germline, CDR1 is SGHRS, CDR2 YFSETQ. The length of the CDR3 is 14 residues. DNA of the CDR3: TGCGCCAGCAGCCCCGAGACAGGGAACACTGAAGCTTTCTTT. It is translated as CASSPETGNTEAFF.

The chain combines TRBV10-3 with TRBJ1-1, with D possibly matching TRBD1 (5 bases). The germline V gene encodes CDR1 ENHRY and CDR2 SYGVKD. V was trimmed by 4 bases and J by 3 bases, leaving 15 bases between them. There are 15 residues in the CDR3. The CDR3 DNA sequence: TGTGCCATCAGTGCCACGGACGTGGGGGACACTGAAGCTTTCTTT. Protein: CAISATDVGDTEAFF.

J is TRBJ1-3 and V is TRBV5-4; D gene unclear. The CDR3 is 15 amino acids. CDR1 is SGHNT, CDR2 YYREEE, per germline (reference sequence). V lost 0 bases and J 0 bases, leaving 7 bases between the germline ends. CDR3 residues: CASSLGSSSGNTIYF. In DNA, the CDR3 is TGTGCCAGCAGCTTGGGCAGCTCCTCTGGAAACACCATATATTTT.

The chain's CDR3 is CASSRLKGFNTGELFF. The DNA of the CDR3 is TGTGCCAGCAGTCGACTCAAGGGGTTTAACACCGGGGAGCTGTTTTTT. The V and J genes are TRBV7-7 and TRBJ2-2; tentatively, D is TRBD1 (5 bases). Germline CDR1 and CDR2: SSHAT and FNYEAQ (reference sequence). This CDR3 region has 16 residues. V was shortened by 6 bases and J by 2 bases, with 16 bases between the two germline ends.

The rearrangement links TRBV7-9 to TRBJ1-2; D not resolved. V lost 0 bases and J lost 4, with 6 bases in between. This CDR3 is 13 amino acids long. The germline gives CDR1 SEHNR, CDR2 FQNEAQ (reference sequence). CDR3 DNA: TGTGCCAGCAGCTTAGCAGAGGCCTATGGCTACACCTTC. This codes for CASSLAEAYGYTF.

This sequence joins TRBV6-1 and TRBJ2-1; 11 nucleotides align to TRBD1. CDR3 size: 14 residues. CDR1 is MNHNS and CDR2 is SASEGT in the germline V gene. J gave up 3 bases and V 7 bases, and 2 bases lay outside the gene matches. This chain's CDR3 is CASTGQGVYNEQFF. Written as DNA, the CDR3 is TGTGCCAGCACGGGACAGGGGGTCTACAATGAGCAGTTCTTC.

This sequence joins TRBV5-5 and TRBJ2-7; a weak D match, TRBD2 (6 bases). V was shortened by 0 bases and J by 2 bases, with 9 bases between the two germline ends. Germline V gene lookup returns CDR1 SGHKS and CDR2 YYEKEE (reference sequence). The CDR3 spans 14 residues. This CDR3 is CASSLVGGTYEQYF. In DNA form, the CDR3 reads TGTGCCAGCAGCTTGGTTGGCGGGACCTACGAGCAGTACTTC.

This chain connects TRBV20-1 to TRBJ2-7, with D possibly being TRBD2 (6 bases). The CDR3 is made up of 11 amino acids. Germline loops: CDR1 DFQATT, CDR2 SNEGSKA (reference sequence). V was shortened by 5 bases and J by 5 bases, with 10 bases between the two germline ends. CDR3 loop: CSAEGGDEQYF. The CDR3 region has the DNA TGCAGTGCTGAGGGAGGCGACGAGCAGTACTTC.

A remark on this clone: In the same sample, other DNA sequences code for this CDR3. The CDR3 reads CAWSTGPEAFF. For the CDR3, the DNA is TGTGCCTGGAGTACAGGGCCTGAAGCTTTCTTT. V gene TRBV30 combines with J gene TRBJ1-1, with D possibly matching TRBD1 (6 bases). V was clipped by 2 bases and J by 6 bases, with 7 bases between them. CDR1 is GTSNPN, CDR2 SVGIG, per germline (reference sequence). The CDR3 length is 11 residues.

The V and J genes are TRBV5-1 and TRBJ1-6, with D perhaps TRBD1 (5 bases). This CDR3 contains 15 residues. Germline lookup yields CDR1 SGHRS and CDR2 YFSETQ. V was clipped by 4 bases and J by 5 bases, with 13 bases between them. CDR3 region: CASSPEGRHNSPLHF. In DNA, the CDR3 is TGCGCCAGCAGCCCGGAGGGACGGCATAATTCACCCCTCCACTTT.

The chain combines TRBV11-3 with TRBJ2-1; 11 bases map to TRBD1. Germline V gives CDR1 SGHNT, CDR2 YENEEA. The CDR3 contains 16 residues. Germline trimming cut 0 bases from V and 7 bases from J; bases unmatched to any gene: 5. The CDR3 here is CASSLEDRGRHNEQFF. The CDR3 DNA follows: TGTGCCAGCAGCTTAGAGGACAGGGGGCGTCATAATGAGCAGTTCTTC.

The CDR3 loop reads CASSSTGGWHEQYF. In DNA form, the CDR3 reads TGTGCCAGCAGCTCGACAGGGGGCTGGCACGAGCAGTACTTC. The chain links TRBV7-9 to TRBJ2-7, with 10 bases aligning to TRBD1. Germline loops: CDR1 SEHNR, CDR2 FQNEAQ (reference sequence). The CDR3 runs to 14 residues. J lost 5 bases, V lost 4 bases, and 5 bases had no gene match.

This rearrangement joins TRBV28 to TRBJ1-5; perhaps TRBD1 as D (5 bases). Per the germline V gene, CDR1 is MDHEN and CDR2 is SYDVKM. The CDR3 spans 13 residues. V lost 4 bases and J 1 base, leaving 5 bases between the germline ends. CDR3 in amino acids: CASSWDSNQPQHF. DNA of the CDR3: TGTGCCAGCAGTTGGGACAGCAATCAGCCCCAGCATTTT.

This clone was detected only once. This sequence joins TRBV10-3 and TRBJ1-5; the D gene is possibly TRBD1 (5 bases). Germline loops: CDR1 ENHRY, CDR2 SYGVKD. This CDR3 spans 18 amino acids. V was shortened by 2 bases and J by 0 bases, with 17 bases between the two germline ends. The CDR3 region is CAISEPRRQGDSNQPQHF. The DNA for the CDR3 is TGTGCCATCAGTGAGCCCCGACGGCAGGGAGATAGCAATCAGCCCCAGCATTTT.